This entry lists 22 T cell receptor beta chains sequenced from one sample in a study of T cell changes during pregnancy in multiple sclerosis. Some clones are missing from TCRdb's copy, which holds only in-frame ones; the method was immunoSEQ multiplex PCR. The data show tens of thousands of clones, approximately 90% seen once. Specimen: peripheral blood, collected in the first trimester of pregnancy. Receptor source: a female donor in good health, enrolled as a control in a pregnancy study.

The chain employs TRBV12-5 and TRBJ2-3; D is ambiguous. CDR3 length equals 15 residues. The germline V and J ends were trimmed by 0 bases and 0 bases, with 7 bases remaining between them. The germline gives CDR1 LGHNT, CDR2 FRNRAP. Here the CDR3 reads CASGLVSGSTDTQYF. For the CDR3, the DNA is TGTGCTAGTGGTTTGGTATCGGGTAGCACAGATACGCAGTATTTT. Full variable domain (missing parts from reference TRBV12-5 and TRBJ2-3): DARVTQTPRHKVTEMGQEVTMRCQPILGHNTVFWYRQTMMQGLELLAYFRNRAPLDDSGMPKDRFSAEMPDATLATLKIQPSEPRDSAVYFCASGLVSGSTDTQYFGPGTRLTVL.

This sequence joins TRBV5-6 and TRBJ2-7, with a possible D match to TRBD1 (6 bases). Germline-derived CDR1 and CDR2 are SGHDT and YYEEEE. The CDR3 is 16 residues long. Trimming pared 4 bases from V and 6 bases from J, leaving 23 bases between. CDR3 nucleotide sequence: TGTGCCAGCAGCCTCAATACCGACAGGTCCCTATTCGAGCAGTACTTC. Its protein is CASSLNTDRSLFEQYF.

This sequence joins TRBV19 and TRBJ1-5, with 7 bases fitting TRBD1. The CDR3 has 16 amino acids. The V and J ends lost 4 bases and 2 bases, in that order; junction bases with no gene match: 8. Per the germline V gene, CDR1 is LNHDA and CDR2 is SQIVND (reference sequence). This CDR3 is CASSTRQGSGNQPQHF. Here the CDR3 DNA reads TGTGCCAGTAGTACACGACAGGGCTCGGGCAATCAGCCCCAGCATTTT.

The chain recombines TRBV6-4 with TRBJ2-3, with D possibly TRBD1 on 5 matching bases. Trimming left V 6 bases short and J 3 bases short, with 10 bases between. The CDR3 length is 13 residues. Germline CDR1 and CDR2: MRHNA and SNTAGT. CDR3 in amino acids: CASRGHPTDTQYF. The CDR3 DNA reads TGTGCCAGCAGGGGGCACCCAACAGATACGCAGTATTTT.

This CDR3 is CASTPGGIYGYTF. The CDR3 coding sequence is TGTGCCAGCACCCCGGGGGGAATCTATGGCTACACCTTC. The genes are TRBV28 and TRBJ1-2, with a possible D match to TRBD1 (5 bases). This CDR3 is 13 amino acids long. Germline V gene sequence: CDR1 MDHEN, CDR2 SYDVKM. With 7 bases removed from V and 4 bases from J, the gap between germline ends came to 13 bases.

The count of this clone is one. The chain employs TRBV5-6 and TRBJ1-6; D remains ambiguous. Trimming removed 0 bases at V and 1 base at J, with 8 bases between. The CDR3 is 16 residues long. Germline loops: CDR1 SGHDT, CDR2 YYEEEE. This CDR3 is CASSLAGGSYNSPLHF. CDR3 nucleotides: TGTGCCAGCAGCTTGGCAGGCGGGTCCTATAATTCACCCCTCCACTTT.

J is TRBJ1-2 and V is TRBV2; 9 bases fit TRBD1. Germline values: CDR1 SNHLY, CDR2 FYNNEI. J was trimmed by 8 bases and V by 8 bases; bases with no gene match: 9. CDR3 length: 13 residues. The CDR3 region has the DNA TGTGCCAGCGATCCCCCAACAGGGGGCGGCTACACCTTC. It translates to CASDPPTGGGYTF.

CDR3 coding DNA: TGCAGCGTTGGCCCCTCGGGAGGGGGCGGTAACTATGGCTACACCTTC. Its translation: CSVGPSGGGGNYGYTF. This chain connects TRBV29-1 to TRBJ1-2, with TRBD1 matching over 7 bases. Germline V gene lookup returns CDR1 SQVTM and CDR2 ANQGSEA. The junction had 12 bases not matched to a gene; V was cut back by 4 bases and J by 1 base. The CDR3 runs 16 residues.

The chain couples TRBV5-4 to TRBJ1-1, with D perhaps matching TRBD1 (6 bases). Trimming removed 4 bases at V and 2 bases at J, with 15 bases between. The CDR3 consists of 15 residues. CDR1 SGHNT and CDR2 YYREEE come from the germline V gene (reference sequence). CDR3: CASSIQTGINTEAFF. The CDR3 DNA is TGTGCCAGCAGCATTCAGACAGGAATAAACACTGAAGCTTTCTTT.

The rearrangement joins TRBV4-3 to TRBJ1-2; 8 bases line up with TRBD1. V dropped 2 bases and J dropped 5; count of bases not matched to a gene: 13. The CDR3 covers 17 residues. Germline values: CDR1 LGHNA, CDR2 YSLEER. This CDR3 reads CASSQTSGQGSGYGYTF. CDR3 DNA sequence: TGCGCCAGCAGCCAAACCTCAGGACAGGGTAGTGGTTATGGCTACACCTTC.

The chain joins TRBV7-9 to TRBJ1-1; D may be TRBD1 (6 bases). The ends were cut back, 5 bases at V and 2 bases at J, with 15 bases in the middle. The CDR3 is 15 amino acids. Germline CDR1 and CDR2: SEHNR and FQNEAQ (reference sequence). CDR3 amino acids: CASSPRQGQNTEAFF. The CDR3 nucleotides read TGTGCCAGCAGCCCTCGCCAGGGGCAAAACACTGAAGCTTTCTTT.

V gene TRBV6-5 combines with J gene TRBJ1-1; 7 positions match TRBD1. V was clipped by 5 bases and J by 0 bases; unmatched bases: 3. There are 14 residues in the CDR3. Per germline, CDR1 MNHEY and CDR2 SVGAGI. The CDR3 sequence: CASSQGDLNTEAFF. CDR3 coding DNA: TGTGCCAGCAGTCAGGGGGATCTGAACACTGAAGCTTTCTTT.

This chain links TRBV11-1 with TRBJ1-1; TRBD1 is a possible D gene (5 bases). This CDR3 region has 18 residues. Germline assignment: CDR1 SGHAT and CDR2 FQDESV (reference sequence). Trimming cost V 4 bases and J 1 base, with 22 bases left between them. CDR3 in DNA: TGTGCCAGCAGCTACGGACGGGGGACCCAAACTCAGAACACTGAAGCTTTCTTT. Its protein is CASSYGRGTQTQNTEAFF.

This sequence joins TRBV28 and TRBJ1-1; 9 bases fit TRBD1. Germline CDR1 reads MDHEN; CDR2 reads SYDVKM. The CDR3 extends over 12 amino acids. With V trimmed by 8 bases and J by 4 bases, 2 bases remained unmatched. For the CDR3, the DNA is TGTGCCAGCCGGACAGGGGTCACTGAAGCTTTCTTT. Its protein product is CASRTGVTEAFF.

The V and J genes are TRBV7-2 and TRBJ2-1; possible D gene TRBD1, 5 bases. Looked up from germline, CDR1 is SGHTA and CDR2 is FQGNSA. V was cut by 5 bases and J by 2 bases, with 16 bases left in between. The CDR3 totals 16 residues. The CDR3 region is CASSTGPLLTYNEQFF. DNA of the CDR3: TGTGCCAGCAGCACAGGACCCCTCCTCACCTACAATGAGCAGTTCTTC.

The genes are TRBV6-6 and TRBJ1-5, with D perhaps TRBD1 (6 bases). The CDR3 is 15 amino acids. Deletions cut 7 bases from V and 7 bases from J, with 20 bases between. CDR1 MNHNY and CDR2 SVGAGI come from the germline V gene (reference sequence). DNA for the CDR3: TGTGCCAGCACCCAAGGGGCAGGGGCGAGGCAGCCCCAGCATTTT. Amino acid sequence: CASTQGAGARQPQHF.

This clone was seen once. This chain links TRBV28 with TRBJ2-4; TRBD1 matches at 10 bases. Germline trimming cut 8 bases from V and 8 bases from J; bases unmatched to any gene: 6. The germline gives CDR1 MDHEN, CDR2 SYDVKM. The CDR3 length is 13 residues. The chain's CDR3 is CASRQGAEDIQYF. In DNA form, the CDR3 reads TGTGCCAGCCGACAGGGGGCTGAGGACATTCAGTACTTC.

This chain joins TRBV7-6 and TRBJ2-1; 13 bases agree with TRBD2. The CDR3 runs 16 residues. J lost 6 bases, V lost 5 bases, and 7 bases had no gene match. Germline V lookup: CDR1 SGHVS, CDR2 FNYEAQ. In DNA, the CDR3 is TGTGCCAGCAGCCGTCCTGGGACTAGCGGGGTCAATGAGCAGTTCTTC. Encoded protein: CASSRPGTSGVNEQFF. The full variable domain, its missing parts supplied by reference TRBV7-6 and TRBJ2-1, is GAGVSQSPRYKVTKRGQDVALRCDPISGHVSLYWYRQALGQGPEFLTYFNYEAQQDKSGLPNDRFSAERPEGSISTLTIQRTEQRDSAMYRCASSRPGTSGVNEQFFGPGTRLTVL.

The chain joins TRBV28 to TRBJ1-2; D unresolved. Germline V CDR1 and CDR2: MDHEN, SYDVKM. The germline V and J ends were trimmed by 2 bases and 4 bases, with 23 bases remaining between them. The CDR3 is 18 amino acids. The CDR3 sequence: CASSLGVIGPSGTYGYTF. CDR3 sequence (DNA): TGTGCCAGCAGTTTAGGTGTTATTGGTCCCTCCGGTACCTATGGCTACACCTTC.

V usage is TRBV19 and J usage is TRBJ1-5; perhaps TRBD1 as D (5 bases). V was pared by 3 bases and J by 0 bases, with 18 bases between. Germline CDR1 reads LNHDA; CDR2 reads SQIVND (reference sequence). CDR3 length: 18 amino acids. CDR3 in amino acids: CASSMTAPGWTSNQPQHF. CDR3 nucleotide sequence: TGTGCCAGTAGTATGACAGCCCCCGGATGGACTAGCAATCAGCCCCAGCATTTT.

V gene TRBV10-3 combines with J gene TRBJ2-7; tentative D call: TRBD1 (6 bases). Looked up from germline, CDR1 is ENHRY and CDR2 is SYGVKD. With 2 bases removed from V and 2 bases from J, the gap between germline ends came to 13 bases. The CDR3 has 15 residues. The DNA for the CDR3 is TGTGCCATCAGTGAGGGGACAACCGTCACCTACGAGCAGTACTTC. Translating gives CAISEGTTVTYEQYF.

V usage is TRBV18 and J usage is TRBJ1-1; weak D call: TRBD1 (6 bases). The CDR3 covers 12 residues. CDR1 is KGHSH and CDR2 is LQKENI in the germline V gene. The V and J ends lost 8 bases and 7 bases respectively, with 14 bases between them. CDR3 amino acids: CASKQGKVEAFF. CDR3 nucleotides: TGTGCCAGCAAACAGGGTAAGGTTGAAGCTTTCTTT.